Presented here are 30 T cell receptor beta chains from one specimen sequenced in a study of T cell changes during pregnancy in multiple sclerosis. Data came from immunoSEQ multiplex PCR; TCRdb stores just in-frame clones and leaves some out. There are 85,000 to 90,000 clones in the sample; around 94% occur only once, and around 1.7% lies in the top ten. Sequenced here: peripheral blood, sampled after pregnancy. The receptors come from a female donor in good health, enrolled as a control in a pregnancy study.

The V call is TRBV6-4, the J call TRBJ2-4; perhaps TRBD1 as D (7 bases). Germline V gene data show CDR1 as MRHNA and CDR2 as SNTAGT. V dropped 6 bases and J dropped 1 base, with 19 bases sitting between them. The CDR3 spans 17 residues. CDR3 nucleotides: TGTGCCAGCAGGTGGAGGGGGCCACCGGAGGCCAAAAACATTCAGTACTTC. It codes for CASRWRGPPEAKNIQYF.

The genes are TRBV6-1 and TRBJ2-7; 9 bases match TRBD2. CDR3 length: 15 amino acids. J lost 0 bases, V lost 0 bases, and 0 bases had no gene match. Germline CDR1 is MNHNS and CDR2 is SASEGT. CDR3 nucleotide sequence: TGTGCCAGCAGTGAAGCGACTAGCGGCTCCTACGAGCAGTACTTC. The encoded protein is CASSEATSGSYEQYF.

This chain connects TRBV28 to TRBJ2-1; D is unresolved. The ends were cut back, 2 bases at V and 8 bases at J, with 13 bases in the middle. The CDR3 is made up of 14 amino acids. Germline loops: CDR1 MDHEN, CDR2 SYDVKM. The CDR3 region is CASSLARIVDEQFF. In DNA form, the CDR3 reads TGTGCCAGCAGTTTAGCGCGGATCGTCGATGAGCAGTTCTTC. Full variable domain (outside the CDR3, taken from reference TRBV28 and TRBJ2-1): DVKVTQSSRYLVKRTGEKVFLECVQDMDHENMFWYRQDPGLGLRLIYFSYDVKMKEKGDIPEGYSVSREKKERFSLILESASTNQTSMYLCASSLARIVDEQFFGPGTRLTVL.

The chain recombines TRBV5-4 with TRBJ2-1, with 14 bases aligning to TRBD2. The V segment lost 4 bases and the J segment 3 bases; nucleotides outside the gene matches: 6. The CDR3 has 17 amino acids. The germline gives CDR1 SGHNT, CDR2 YYREEE (reference sequence). CDR3 protein: CASSRGTSGSGYNEQFF. Written as DNA, the CDR3 is TGTGCCAGCAGCCGAGGGACTAGCGGGAGTGGCTACAATGAGCAGTTCTTC. Full variable domain (remainder filled in from reference TRBV5-4 and TRBJ2-1): ETGVTQSPTHLIKTRGQQVTLRCSSQSGHNTVSWYQQALGQGPQFIFQYYREEENGRGNFPPRFSGLQFPNYSSELNVNALELDDSALYLCASSRGTSGSGYNEQFFGPGTRLTVL.

This chain connects TRBV9 to TRBJ2-1, with D hard to call. The CDR3 loop spans 15 amino acids. The V end lost 0 bases, the J end lost 1 base, and 8 bases lay between the germline ends. Germline V CDR1 and CDR2: SGDLS, YYNGEE. CDR3 in DNA: TGTGCCAGCAGCGTAGTCGGGTTTTCCTACAATGAGCAGTTCTTC. Translating it yields CASSVVGFSYNEQFF.

J is TRBJ2-7 and V is TRBV2, with a weak D call TRBD1 (5 bases). V dropped 7 bases and J dropped 3 bases, with 10 bases sitting between them. Germline-derived CDR1 and CDR2 are SNHLY and FYNNEI. The CDR3 consists of 12 residues. Written as DNA, the CDR3 is TGTGCCAGCAAGGGGAATGGCTACGAGCAGTACTTC. Translated: CASKGNGYEQYF.

This clone showed up just once. The chain has TRBV6-5 and TRBJ1-3; D is undetermined. CDR1 MNHEY and CDR2 SVGAGI come from the germline V gene. The CDR3 loop spans 15 amino acids. With 7 bases removed from V and 0 bases from J, the gap between germline ends came to 13 bases. Written as DNA, the CDR3 is TGTGCCAGCATGCGAGGGCTGAGCTCTGGAAACACCATATATTTT. Its protein product is CASMRGLSSGNTIYF.

This rearrangement joins TRBV19 to TRBJ2-1; 9 bases map to TRBD1. The germline gives CDR1 LNHDA, CDR2 SQIVND (reference sequence). After removal of 5 bases from V and 12 bases from J, the junction contained 5 bases not matched to a gene. CDR3 length equals 12 residues. The CDR3 coding sequence is TGTGCCAGTAGTGGGAACAGGGGGCCGCAGTTCTTC. Encoded protein: CASSGNRGPQFF.

The V call is TRBV5-1, the J call TRBJ2-1; D remains unclear. CDR3 length: 17 amino acids. Germline V CDR1 and CDR2: SGHRS, YFSETQ. Trimming left V 3 bases short and J 0 bases short, with 16 bases between. CDR3: CASSWRIGASSYNEQFF. In DNA form, the CDR3 reads TGCGCCAGCAGCTGGCGTATCGGTGCTAGCTCCTACAATGAGCAGTTCTTC.

This clone was detected only a few times. This chain uses TRBV10-3 with TRBJ1-5; weak D call: TRBD1 (5 bases). The CDR3 sequence is 14 residues long. Trimming pared 4 bases from V and 2 bases from J, leaving 9 bases between. Germline V gives CDR1 ENHRY, CDR2 SYGVKD. The CDR3 loop reads CAISVGGGNQPQHF. The DNA of the CDR3 is TGTGCCATCAGTGTGGGGGGTGGCAATCAGCCCCAGCATTTT.

This clone has just a few counts. This sequence joins TRBV5-1 and TRBJ1-1, with 8 positions matching TRBD1. Trimming cost V 3 bases and J 3 bases; bases outside gene matches: 4. Germline V gene sequence: CDR1 SGHRS, CDR2 YFSETQ. The CDR3 loop spans 14 amino acids. The CDR3 nucleotides are TGCGCCAGCAGCTGGACAGGGCCCCACACTGAAGCTTTCTTT. Amino acids: CASSWTGPHTEAFF.

The CDR3, as DNA: TGTGCCAGCAGCTCCGGGACTAGCGGGATTGAATACGAGCAGTACTTC. It specifies CASSSGTSGIEYEQYF. The V gene is TRBV5-4, the J gene TRBJ2-7, with TRBD2 matching 13 bases. The CDR3 extends over 16 amino acids. Per the germline V gene, CDR1 is SGHNT and CDR2 is YYREEE (reference sequence). Losses at the gene ends were 3 bases for V and 4 bases for J; bases not matched to a gene: 7.

The chain employs TRBV7-2 and TRBJ2-4, with TRBD2 identical over 12 bases. The germline V gene encodes CDR1 SGHTA and CDR2 FQGNSA. J lost 7 bases, V lost 2 bases, and 3 bases had no gene match. The CDR3 has 15 residues. The CDR3 sequence is CASSLLAGGMNIQYF. The CDR3 DNA reads as TGTGCCAGCAGCTTACTAGCGGGAGGGATGAACATTCAGTACTTC.

The V gene is TRBV28, the J gene TRBJ2-2; 9 bases map to TRBD2. The CDR3 has 14 amino acids. The V segment lost 6 bases and the J segment 9 bases; nucleotides outside the gene matches: 8. Germline CDR1 and CDR2: MDHEN and SYDVKM. The CDR3 region has the DNA TGTGCCAGCAGAGGTAGCGGGAGTAGCCGGGAGCTGTTTTTT. Protein sequence: CASRGSGSSRELFF.

The rearrangement uses TRBV5-1 and TRBJ2-5; 7 nucleotides align to TRBD1. This CDR3 region has 13 residues. After removal of 4 bases from V and 5 bases from J, the junction contained 5 bases not matched to a gene. Germline V gene sequence: CDR1 SGHRS, CDR2 YFSETQ. Here the CDR3 reads CASSPTGDETQYF. The CDR3 DNA reads TGCGCCAGCAGCCCCACAGGGGACGAGACCCAGTACTTC.

Written as DNA, the CDR3 is TGCGCCAGCAGCCAAGGGACAGTCTACGAGCAGTACTTC. Translating gives CASSQGTVYEQYF. This chain links TRBV4-1 with TRBJ2-7; tentative D call: TRBD1 (6 bases). V was trimmed by 1 base and J by 3 bases, leaving 7 bases between them. This CDR3 is built from 13 residues. Germline assignment: CDR1 MGHRA and CDR2 YSYEKL.

The chain joins TRBV27 to TRBJ2-1; 8 bases match TRBD1. J lost 6 bases, V lost 2 bases, and 12 bases had no gene match. The CDR3 consists of 17 residues. Germline assignment: CDR1 MNHEY and CDR2 SMNVEV (reference sequence). The CDR3 bases are TGTGCCAGCAGTTTAGAGGGGGCAGGGGGCTTCATCAATGAGCAGTTCTTC. Protein: CASSLEGAGGFINEQFF.

For this clone: Other DNA sequences in this sample translate to the same CDR3. The chain carries TRBV18 and TRBJ1-5; D not resolved. The CDR3 has 13 amino acids. Germline CDR1 and CDR2: KGHSH and LQKENI. Trimming removed 6 bases from V and 2 bases from J, with 8 bases in between. Written as DNA, the CDR3 is TGTGCCAGCTCCCCGGCGGGCAATCAGCCCCAGCATTTT. It yields the protein CASSPAGNQPQHF.

The chain couples TRBV5-4 to TRBJ2-1; TRBD2 might be the D (5 bases). The V end lost 0 bases, the J end lost 0 bases, and 10 bases lay between the germline ends. Germline assignment: CDR1 SGHNT and CDR2 YYREEE (reference sequence). The CDR3 sequence is 16 residues long. The CDR3 DNA follows: TGTGCCAGCAGCTTGGCCTATGGGAGCTCCTACAATGAGCAGTTCTTC. Translating it yields CASSLAYGSSYNEQFF. The whole variable domain, filled in from reference TRBV5-4 and TRBJ2-1, reads ETGVTQSPTHLIKTRGQQVTLRCSSQSGHNTVSWYQQALGQGPQFIFQYYREEENGRGNFPPRFSGLQFPNYSSELNVNALELDDSALYLCASSLAYGSSYNEQFFGPGTRLTVL.

The rearrangement uses TRBV10-3 and TRBJ2-3; 8 positions match TRBD1. The germline V gene has CDR1 ENHRY and CDR2 SYGVKD. The CDR3 contains 15 residues. Germline trimming cut 6 bases from V and 6 bases from J; bases unmatched to any gene: 11. CDR3 sequence (DNA): TGTGCCATCAGCGAGGACAGGGTGGTTGGTGATACGCAGTATTTT. Translation: CAISEDRVVGDTQYF.

The chain recombines TRBV5-1 with TRBJ2-7; 8 positions agree with TRBD1. Germline V gene sequence: CDR1 SGHRS, CDR2 YFSETQ. This CDR3 contains 13 residues. V dropped 0 bases and J dropped 6; count of bases not matched to a gene: 2. The CDR3 protein is CASSLGQGFEQYF. The CDR3 bases are TGCGCCAGCAGCTTGGGACAGGGGTTCGAGCAGTACTTC.

V usage is TRBV19 and J usage is TRBJ1-2, with 7 bases identical to TRBD1. The CDR3 has 12 residues. V gave up 8 bases and J gave up 2 bases; unmatched junction bases: 2. Looked up from germline, CDR1 is LNHDA and CDR2 is SQIVND (reference sequence). The CDR3 protein is CASGDRNYGYTF. As DNA, the CDR3 is TGTGCCAGTGGGGACAGAAACTATGGCTACACCTTC. Based on the CDR3 plus reference TRBV19 and TRBJ1-2, the full variable domain is DGGITQSPKYLFRKEGQNVTLSCEQNLNHDAMYWYRQDPGQGLRLIYYSQIVNDFQKGDIAEGYSVSREKKESFPLTVTSAQKNPTAFYLCASGDRNYGYTFGSGTRLTVV.

This rearrangement joins TRBV28 to TRBJ1-5; D not resolved. The CDR3 runs to 15 residues. In germline, CDR1 is MDHEN, CDR2 SYDVKM. Deletions cut 5 bases from V and 1 base from J, with 12 bases between. CDR3 DNA: TGTGCCAGCAGTCCCGAGGACTCAAGCAATCAGCCCCAGCATTTT. Translation: CASSPEDSSNQPQHF. Complete variable domain (other parts from reference TRBV28 and TRBJ1-5): DVKVTQSSRYLVKRTGEKVFLECVQDMDHENMFWYRQDPGLGLRLIYFSYDVKMKEKGDIPEGYSVSREKKERFSLILESASTNQTSMYLCASSPEDSSNQPQHFGDGTRLSIL.

The chain joins TRBV5-1 to TRBJ1-4; 9 bases are shared with TRBD1. CDR3 size: 13 residues. J gave up 8 bases and V 4 bases, and 3 bases lay outside the gene matches. Germline V gene data show CDR1 as SGHRS and CDR2 as YFSETQ. The CDR3 sequence: CASSQTGGEKLFF. CDR3 nucleotide sequence: TGCGCCAGCAGCCAGACAGGGGGGGAAAAACTGTTTTTT.

This clone has only a few counts. The chain has TRBV18 and TRBJ1-1, with a weak D call TRBD1 (5 bases). From germline, CDR1 is KGHSH and CDR2 LQKENI. The CDR3 spans 13 residues. The V and J ends lost 4 bases and 5 bases respectively, with 11 bases between them. The CDR3 DNA reads TGTGCCAGCTCACTACTTGGGGGGACTGAAGCTTTCTTT. Its protein is CASSLLGGTEAFF.

The chain recombines TRBV19 with TRBJ2-7; 7 bases match TRBD2. Germline CDR1 LNHDA, CDR2 SQIVND (reference sequence). Losses at the gene ends were 5 bases for V and 4 bases for J; bases not matched to a gene: 2. This CDR3 comprises 12 residues. The CDR3 DNA reads TGTGCCAGTAGTCCTAGCGGATACGAGCAGTACTTC. Translation gives CASSPSGYEQYF.

This clone was observed a single time. This chain connects TRBV6-5 to TRBJ2-7; TRBD1 matches at 7 bases. Germline V gene data show CDR1 as MNHEY and CDR2 as SVGAGI. The junction had 4 bases not matched to a gene; V was cut back by 2 bases and J by 3 bases. This CDR3 region has 14 residues. The CDR3 DNA sequence: TGTGCCAGCAGTTACATGCGGACAGGCTACGAGCAGTACTTC. It codes for CASSYMRTGYEQYF.

Written as DNA, the CDR3 is TGTGCCAGCAGCGGGGGGAGCGCTAGTTTTCACAATGAGCAGTTCTTC. As protein: CASSGGSASFHNEQFF. The chain joins TRBV5-5 to TRBJ2-1; D is possibly TRBD2 (6 bases). Trimming removed 4 bases from V and 5 bases from J, with 19 bases in between. Germline V gene data show CDR1 as SGHKS and CDR2 as YYEKEE (reference sequence). The CDR3 is 16 amino acids.

The rearrangement uses TRBV6-1 and TRBJ2-1; D is perhaps TRBD2 (5 bases). Germline V lookup: CDR1 MNHNS, CDR2 SASEGT. The CDR3 is 13 amino acids. Trimming pared 11 bases from V and 9 bases from J, leaving 20 bases between. CDR3 protein: CAGRLSSTGEQFF. CDR3 DNA: TGTGCCGGGAGACTATCCTCCACGGGTGAGCAGTTCTTC.

The rearrangement joins TRBV1 to TRBJ2-7; the D call in the table, TRBD2, was not verified against the DNA. TRBV1 is given as a pseudogene. The CDR3 spans 18 residues. The DNA of the CDR3 is TGCACCAGCAGCCAAAAGCACGGCGGGAGGGCCGTTATGGATGAGCAGTACTTC. Its translation is CTSSQKHGGRAVMDEQYF.